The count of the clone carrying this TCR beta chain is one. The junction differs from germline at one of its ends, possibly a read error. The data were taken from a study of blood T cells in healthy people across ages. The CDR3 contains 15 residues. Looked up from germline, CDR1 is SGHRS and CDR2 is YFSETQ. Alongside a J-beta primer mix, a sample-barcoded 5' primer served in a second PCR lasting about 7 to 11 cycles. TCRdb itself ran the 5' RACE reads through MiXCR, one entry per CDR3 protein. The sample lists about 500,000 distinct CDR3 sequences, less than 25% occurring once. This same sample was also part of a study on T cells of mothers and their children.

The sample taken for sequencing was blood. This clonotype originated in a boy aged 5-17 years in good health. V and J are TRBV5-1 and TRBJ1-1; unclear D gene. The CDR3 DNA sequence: TGCGCCAGGAGCTTATCGGCAGGCTTGAACACTGAAGCTTTCTTT. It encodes CARSLSAGLNTEAFF.